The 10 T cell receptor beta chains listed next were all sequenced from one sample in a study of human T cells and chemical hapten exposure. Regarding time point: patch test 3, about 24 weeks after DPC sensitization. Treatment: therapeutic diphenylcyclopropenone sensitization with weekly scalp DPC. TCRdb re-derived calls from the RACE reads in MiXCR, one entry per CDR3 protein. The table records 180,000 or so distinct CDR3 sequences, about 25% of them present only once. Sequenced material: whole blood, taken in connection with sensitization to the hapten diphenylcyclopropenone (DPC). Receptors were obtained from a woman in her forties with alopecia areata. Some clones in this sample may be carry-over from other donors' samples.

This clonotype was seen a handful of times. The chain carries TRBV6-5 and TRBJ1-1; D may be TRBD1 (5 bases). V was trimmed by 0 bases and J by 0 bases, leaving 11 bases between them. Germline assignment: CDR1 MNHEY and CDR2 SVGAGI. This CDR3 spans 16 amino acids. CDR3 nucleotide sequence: TGTGCCAGCAGTTACTCGATTAACAGGATGAACACTGAAGCTTTCTTT. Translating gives CASSYSINRMNTEAFF.

CDR3 residues: CASSLGGGAYAAGNQPQHF. The CDR3 DNA reads TGTGCCAGCAGCTTGGGGGGAGGGGCCTACGCAGCTGGCAATCAGCCCCAGCATTTT. The gene calls are TRBV5-6 and TRBJ1-5; weak D call: TRBD1 (5 bases). The CDR3 covers 19 residues. CDR1 and CDR2 (germline): SGHDT, YYEEEE. V was shortened by 0 bases and J by 2 bases, with 21 bases between the two germline ends.

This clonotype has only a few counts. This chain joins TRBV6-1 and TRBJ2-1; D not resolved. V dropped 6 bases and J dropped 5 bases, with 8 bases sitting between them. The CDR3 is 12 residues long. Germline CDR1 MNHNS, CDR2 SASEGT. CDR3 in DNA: TGTGCCAGCAGGGGGTCCAACAATGAGCAGTTCTTC. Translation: CASRGSNNEQFF.

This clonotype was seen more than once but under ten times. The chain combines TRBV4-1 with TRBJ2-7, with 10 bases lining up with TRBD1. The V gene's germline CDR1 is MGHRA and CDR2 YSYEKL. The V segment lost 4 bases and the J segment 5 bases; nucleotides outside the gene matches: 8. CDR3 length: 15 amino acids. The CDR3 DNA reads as TGCGCCAGCAGCCGCGTTGGGACAGGGGTCGACGAGCAGTACTTC. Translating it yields CASSRVGTGVDEQYF.

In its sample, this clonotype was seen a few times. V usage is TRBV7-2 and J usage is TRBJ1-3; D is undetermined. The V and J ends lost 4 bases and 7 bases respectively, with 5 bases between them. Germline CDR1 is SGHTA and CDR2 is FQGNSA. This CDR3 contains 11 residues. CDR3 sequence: CASSSRNTIYF. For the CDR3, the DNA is TGTGCCAGCAGCTCCCGGAACACCATATATTTT.

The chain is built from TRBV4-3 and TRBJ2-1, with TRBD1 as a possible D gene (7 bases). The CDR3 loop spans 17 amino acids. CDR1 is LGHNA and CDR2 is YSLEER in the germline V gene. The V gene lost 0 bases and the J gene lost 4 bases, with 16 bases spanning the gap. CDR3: CASSQDAGAGGYNEQFF. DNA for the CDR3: TGCGCCAGCAGCCAAGATGCCGGGGCAGGGGGGTACAATGAGCAGTTCTTC.

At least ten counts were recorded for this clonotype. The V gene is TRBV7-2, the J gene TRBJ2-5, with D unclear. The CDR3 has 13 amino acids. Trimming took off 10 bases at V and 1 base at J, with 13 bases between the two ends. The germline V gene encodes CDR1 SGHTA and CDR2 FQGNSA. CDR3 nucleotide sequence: TGTGCCACAGAGAGAGGATTCCAAGAGACCCAGTACTTC. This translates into CATERGFQETQYF.

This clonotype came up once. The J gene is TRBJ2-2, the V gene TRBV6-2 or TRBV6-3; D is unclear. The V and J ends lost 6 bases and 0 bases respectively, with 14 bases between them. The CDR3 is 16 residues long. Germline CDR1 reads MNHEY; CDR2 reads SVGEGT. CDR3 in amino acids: CASSPPMGPNTGELFF. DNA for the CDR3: TGTGCCAGCAGCCCCCCGATGGGCCCGAACACCGGGGAGCTGTTTTTT.

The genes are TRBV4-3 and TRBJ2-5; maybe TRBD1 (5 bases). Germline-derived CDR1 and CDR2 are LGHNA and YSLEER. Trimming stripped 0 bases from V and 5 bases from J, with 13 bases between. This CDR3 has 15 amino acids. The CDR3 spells CASSQDLARVETQYF. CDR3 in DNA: TGCGCCAGCAGCCAAGATTTGGCCAGGGTGGAGACCCAGTACTTC.

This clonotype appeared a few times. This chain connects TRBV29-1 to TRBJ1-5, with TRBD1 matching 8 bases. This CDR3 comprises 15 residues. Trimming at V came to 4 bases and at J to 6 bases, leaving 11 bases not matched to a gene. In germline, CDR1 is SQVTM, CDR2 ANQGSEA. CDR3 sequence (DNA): TGCAGCGTTGGACAGGGGACGGGTAGTGGTCAGCCCCAGCATTTT. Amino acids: CSVGQGTGSGQPQHF.